Listed here are 18 T cell receptor beta chains from one sample, sequenced in a study of beta chain features in type 1 diabetes. Points from the study as a whole: Type 1 diabetes patients had TCRB CDR3s that were shorter (moderately but significantly so) in all four CD4+ subsets.

No cognate antigen is known for these TCRs. The investigators reverse transcribed all of the isolated RNA, so they sequenced expressed TCRB transcripts. The method was immunoSEQ multiplex PCR; TCRdb's version includes in-frame clones alone and lacks a portion of them. This table holds 600,000 to 700,000 clones, around 15% found once. Sample: naive CD4+ T cells from blood. The receptors derive from a man aged 18 to 30 with type 1 diabetes.

In its sample, this clone was seen a few times. The rearrangement uses TRBV4-1 and TRBJ2-1; a weak D match, TRBD2 (6 bases). Germline assignment: CDR1 MGHRA and CDR2 YSYEKL. The CDR3 totals 17 residues. Trimming pared 2 bases from V and 8 bases from J, leaving 22 bases between. The CDR3 here is CASSQRAGLSGVYEQFF. The CDR3 DNA sequence: TGCGCCAGCAGCCAACGGGCGGGACTTAGCGGCGTCTATGAGCAGTTCTTC.

The chain has TRBV7-2 and TRBJ2-1; D not resolved. The germline V gene encodes CDR1 SGHTA and CDR2 FQGNSA. V was cut by 2 bases and J by 2 bases, with 10 bases left in between. The CDR3 spans 15 residues. This CDR3 reads CASSLSSSTYNEQFF. Written as DNA, the CDR3 is TGTGCCAGCAGCTTAAGCTCATCCACCTACAATGAGCAGTTCTTC. The variable domain in full, completed from reference TRBV7-2 and TRBJ2-1, reads GAGVSQSPSNKVTEKGKDVELRCDPISGHTALYWYRQSLGQGLEFLIYFQGNSAPDKSGLPSDRFSAERTGGSVSTLTIQRTQQEDSAVYLCASSLSSSTYNEQFFGPGTRLTVL.

This clone has just a few counts. The chain recombines TRBV9 with TRBJ1-5; 8 bases fit TRBD1. Germline V CDR1 and CDR2: SGDLS, YYNGEE. The V and J ends lost 3 bases and 1 base, in that order; junction bases with no gene match: 6. The CDR3 length is 16 residues. The CDR3 bases are TGTGCCAGCAGCGCTGGACAGGGTTGGAGCAATCAGCCCCAGCATTTT. Translation: CASSAGQGWSNQPQHF.

This clone occurred a few times. V usage is TRBV7-6 and J usage is TRBJ1-1; no clear D gene. Germline CDR1 and CDR2: SGHVS and FNYEAQ. V was pared by 5 bases and J by 1 base, with 11 bases between. The CDR3 is 14 residues long. Here the CDR3 reads CASSPRSENTEAFF. CDR3 DNA: TGTGCCAGCAGCCCACGTTCGGAGAACACTGAAGCTTTCTTT.

CDR3 bases: TGTGCCAGCAGTGACGTCCACCGCCAAGAGACCCAGTACTTC. Amino acids: CASSDVHRQETQYF. The rearrangement joins TRBV2 to TRBJ2-5; no reliable D call. V was cut by 3 bases and J by 1 base, with 9 bases left in between. Germline V CDR1 and CDR2: SNHLY, FYNNEI. This CDR3 comprises 14 residues.

Only a few counts were recorded for this clone. The V gene is TRBV9, the J gene TRBJ2-5; 7 nucleotides line up with TRBD2. Trimming at V came to 7 bases and at J to 2 bases, leaving 14 bases not matched to a gene. Germline V gives CDR1 SGDLS, CDR2 YYNGEE. The CDR3 length is 16 residues. This chain's CDR3 is CASGKRAGPLQETQYF. For the CDR3, the DNA is TGTGCCAGCGGGAAGCGAGCGGGGCCTTTACAAGAGACCCAGTACTTC.

The CDR3 spells CASSPTGEGYGYTF. The DNA for the CDR3 is TGTGCCAGCAGCCCGACAGGGGAGGGTTATGGCTACACCTTC. The chain has TRBV27 and TRBJ1-2, with 8 bases lining up with TRBD1. Germline V CDR1 and CDR2: MNHEY, SMNVEV (reference sequence). The CDR3 consists of 14 residues. Trimming removed 6 bases from V and 5 bases from J; junction bases left unmatched: 8.

CDR3 amino acids: CASSPWTGEAGELFF. CDR3 nucleotide sequence: TGCGCCAGCAGCCCTTGGACAGGGGAGGCCGGGGAGCTGTTTTTT. The genes are TRBV5-1 and TRBJ2-2; 9 nucleotides match TRBD1. Looked up from germline, CDR1 is SGHRS and CDR2 is YFSETQ. The CDR3 has 15 residues. Trimming took 4 bases from V and 6 from J; bases not matched to a gene: 7.

This sequence joins TRBV30 and TRBJ1-5, with D perhaps matching TRBD1 (5 bases). Germline V gene lookup returns CDR1 GTSNPN and CDR2 SVGIG (reference sequence). CDR3 size: 14 residues. Trimming removed 2 bases at V and 0 bases at J, with 8 bases between. The CDR3 region has the DNA TGTGCCTGGAGTTCGGGGGATAGCAATCAGCCCCAGCATTTT. Protein sequence: CAWSSGDSNQPQHF.

The chain uses TRBV6-6 and TRBJ2-3, with D perhaps being TRBD1 or TRBD2 (5 bases each). V was shortened by 2 bases and J by 6 bases, with 12 bases between the two germline ends. Germline V gene data show CDR1 as MNHNY and CDR2 as SVGAGI (reference sequence). This CDR3 is 14 amino acids long. The DNA for the CDR3 is TGTGCCAGCAGTTACGGTTCAGAGGGGGATACGCAGTATTTT. It is translated as CASSYGSEGDTQYF.

This clone was counted only a few times. This chain uses TRBV5-1 with TRBJ2-1, with D perhaps assigned TRBD1 or TRBD2 (5 bases each). Germline V gene data show CDR1 as SGHRS and CDR2 as YFSETQ. This CDR3 spans 14 amino acids. V was cut by 5 bases and J by 5 bases, with 14 bases left in between. CDR3 DNA: TGCGCCAGCAGTGCCGGGACCCAGGACAATGAGCAGTTCTTC. Amino acids: CASSAGTQDNEQFF. Variable domain in full (rest from reference TRBV5-1 and TRBJ2-1): KAGVTQTPRYLIKTRGQQVTLSCSPISGHRSVSWYQQTPGQGLQFLFEYFSETQRNKGNFPGRFSGRQFSNSRSEMNVSTLELGDSALYLCASSAGTQDNEQFFGPGTRLTVL.

The chain combines TRBV5-4 with TRBJ2-3, with TRBD2 matching over 8 bases. V trimming: 4 bases; J trimming: 5 bases; junction bases outside the gene matches: 9. CDR1 and CDR2 from the germline V gene are SGHNT and YYREEE (reference sequence). This CDR3 has 15 amino acids. The CDR3: CASSTWASGGDTQYF. DNA of the CDR3: TGTGCCAGCAGCACATGGGCAAGCGGGGGAGATACGCAGTATTTT.

This clone appeared a few times. The J gene is TRBJ2-7, the V gene TRBV5-4, with 7 bases fitting TRBD1. Per germline, CDR1 SGHNT and CDR2 YYREEE (reference sequence). The CDR3 loop spans 16 amino acids. V gave up 2 bases and J gave up 4 bases; unmatched junction bases: 12. CDR3 protein: CASSLKGSDRTYEQYF. The CDR3 nucleotides are TGTGCCAGCAGCTTAAAAGGATCGGACAGGACGTACGAGCAGTACTTC.

There are a few counts of this clone. The chain carries TRBV28 and TRBJ2-1; tentatively, D is TRBD1 or TRBD2 (6 bases each). The ends were cut back, 5 bases at V and 2 bases at J, with 16 bases in the middle. The CDR3 runs 16 residues. The V gene's germline CDR1 is MDHEN and CDR2 SYDVKM. The CDR3 here is CASSPRGQRAYNEQFF. CDR3 nucleotides: TGTGCCAGCAGTCCCCGGGGGCAGCGGGCCTACAATGAGCAGTTCTTC.

This clone was observed a handful of times. The chain uses TRBV6-1 and TRBJ1-2; 10 bases fit TRBD1. The germline gives CDR1 MNHNS, CDR2 SASEGT. CDR3 length: 15 residues. V lost 7 bases to trimming and J lost 2 bases; unmatched junction nucleotides: 7. This CDR3 is CASKPTGQGNYGYTF. The CDR3 region has the DNA TGTGCCAGCAAACCTACGGGACAGGGGAACTATGGCTACACCTTC.

The rearrangement links TRBV29-1 to TRBJ1-4; possible D gene TRBD1, 5 bases. Germline CDR1 and CDR2: SQVTM and ANQGSEA. V lost 5 bases and J lost 4, with 14 bases in between. This CDR3 spans 14 amino acids. CDR3: CSVCRDGNNEKLFF. The CDR3 coding sequence is TGCAGCGTTTGCAGGGACGGTAATAATGAAAAACTGTTTTTT.

The V call is TRBV19, the J call TRBJ2-5; 7 nucleotides align to TRBD1. J gave up 5 bases and V 7 bases, and 13 bases lay outside the gene matches. The length of the CDR3 is 15 residues. Germline CDR1 is LNHDA and CDR2 is SQIVND (reference sequence). CDR3: CASTPSRRGRETQYF. In nucleotides, the CDR3 is TGTGCCAGTACCCCCAGTCGTAGGGGGCGGGAGACCCAGTACTTC.

The chain has TRBV27 and TRBJ1-3; maybe TRBD1 (5 bases). Trimming removed 6 bases from V and 2 bases from J, with 14 bases in between. Looked up from germline, CDR1 is MNHEY and CDR2 is SMNVEV (reference sequence). The CDR3 contains 15 residues. The CDR3, as DNA: TGTGCCAGCAGCCCCACAGCAGGGACTGGAAACACCATATATTTT. It encodes CASSPTAGTGNTIYF.